This T cell receptor (beta chain) was retrieved from a study of shared clonotypes between healthy human individuals. Turning to the study itself: There were three CD4 naive, three CD4 memory, two CD8 naive and one CD8 memory plates per donor. Overall study results and limits: Among donors, sharing of clonotypes was expected to be affected by sequencing depth.

CDR1 is LNHDA, CDR2 SQIVND, per germline (reference sequence). After removal of 4 bases from V and 5 bases from J, the junction contained 6 bases not matched to a gene. The CDR3 runs to 17 residues. Only in-frame clones appear in the TCRdb table, and some are missing; sequencing was by immunoSEQ multiplex PCR. This sample yields 950,000 to 1,100,000 clones, of which 65% to 80% are seen a single time; 1.4% belongs to the top ten. A note on this clone: No antigen is known for it.

Material: memory CD4+ T cells sorted from blood. Subset in this sample: CD45RA-negative fraction. This chain connects TRBV19 to TRBJ2-2; 14 nucleotides align to TRBD2. This sequence originates from a man younger than 35 in good health. CDR3 protein: CASSRLAGGYGTGELFF. CDR3 sequence (DNA): TGTGCCAGTAGTAGACTAGCGGGAGGGTATGGGACCGGGGAGCTGTTTTTT.